Listed below are T cell receptor beta chains from one sample, sequenced in a study of monozygotic twins with inflammatory bowel disease. TCRdb reprocessed the 5' RACE reads, keeping one entry per CDR3 protein, no DNA. The table lists over 90,000 distinct CDR3 sequences. Material: blood. The receptors here all came from a human donor with ulcerative colitis or Crohn's disease, or a healthy co-twin of an affected twin (not recorded which). The CDR3 runs from the conserved cysteine through the conserved F or W.

CDR3: CASSMGQISTDTQYF
V: TRBV12-3/TRBV12-4
J: TRBJ2-3

CDR3: CASSSRRVGGEGTEAFF
V: TRBV27
J: TRBJ1-1

CDR3: CASSPRLLAGEETQYF
V: TRBV7-7
J: TRBJ2-5

CDR3: CASSQAATNEKLFF
V: TRBV3-1
J: TRBJ1-4

CDR3: CASSQTGPNYGYTF
V: TRBV7-9
J: TRBJ1-2

CDR3: CASSRDRGGRHEQFF
V: TRBV11-2
J: TRBJ2-1

CDR3: CSAPTAGRNTGELFF
V: TRBV20-1
J: TRBJ2-2

CDR3: CASSQVGQGNGEQYF
V: TRBV4-2
J: TRBJ2-7

CDR3: CASSVAGTGVRTEAFF
V: TRBV9
J: TRBJ1-1

CDR3: CASSISARRVANYGYTF
V: TRBV7-2
J: TRBJ1-2

CDR3: CASSYSAASNEQFF
V: TRBV6-6
J: TRBJ2-1

CDR3: CASSFWRPNQETQYF
V: TRBV5-6
J: TRBJ2-5

CDR3: CASRERGQDSYEQYF
V: TRBV7-2
J: TRBJ2-7

CDR3: CSVKVNTEAFF
V: TRBV29-1
J: TRBJ1-1

CDR3: CASSPTLYPAEAFF
V: TRBV7-8
J: TRBJ1-1

CDR3: CSARDPLAGGMFRTDTQYF
V: TRBV20-1
J: TRBJ2-3

CDR3: CASSIVPTGGRNQPQHF
V: TRBV19
J: TRBJ1-5

CDR3: CASSRVSGGPYNEQFF
V: TRBV28
J: TRBJ2-1

CDR3: CSAKSELAGGDTDTQYF
V: TRBV20-1
J: TRBJ2-3

CDR3: CSVGLRGWVMNTEAFF
V: TRBV29-1
J: TRBJ1-1

CDR3: CASSEGLAGDKNIQYF
V: TRBV7-2
J: TRBJ2-4

CDR3: CATSLAGGNEQYF
V: TRBV5-1
J: TRBJ2-7

CDR3: CASSYTANTEAFF
V: TRBV7-2
J: TRBJ1-1

CDR3: CASSLEGSRETQYF
V: TRBV7-2
J: TRBJ2-5

CDR3: CASSLTDVTEAFF
V: TRBV27
J: TRBJ1-1

CDR3: CASSPRSWNSPLHF
V: TRBV21-1
J: TRBJ1-6

CDR3: CASSLSPVTSGRAYNEQFF
V: TRBV27
J: TRBJ2-1

CDR3: CASSWGDRVIIETQYF
V: TRBV5-1
J: TRBJ2-5

CDR3: CASSPSDRDNQPQHF
V: TRBV12-3/TRBV12-4
J: TRBJ1-5

CDR3: CATSRAGIGYEQYF
V: TRBV15
J: TRBJ2-7

CDR3: CASSHIHEQYF
V: TRBV3-1
J: TRBJ2-7

CDR3: CATSRANRNQPQHF
V: TRBV12-3/TRBV12-4
J: TRBJ1-5

CDR3: CSARGNLRTVYEQYF
V: TRBV20-1
J: TRBJ2-7

CDR3: CSARMGPSGYTF
V: TRBV20-1
J: TRBJ1-2

CDR3: CASRPDRLKSYEQYF
V: TRBV28
J: TRBJ2-7

CDR3: CASSPLSLAGVQETQYF
V: TRBV18
J: TRBJ2-5

CDR3: CASSKGTSGDGDIQYF
V: TRBV21-1
J: TRBJ2-4

CDR3: CASSVEVATDTQYF
V: TRBV9
J: TRBJ2-3

CDR3: CASSLQGWTDTQYF
V: TRBV5-1
J: TRBJ2-3

CDR3: CASSLTPVSGEQYF
V: TRBV7-3
J: TRBJ2-7

CDR3: CASSGQSRGSPLHF
V: TRBV12-3/TRBV12-4
J: TRBJ1-6

CDR3: CASSFVTVNTGELFF
V: TRBV5-1
J: TRBJ2-2

CDR3: CASSPGVPSYEQYF
V: TRBV12-3/TRBV12-4
J: TRBJ2-7

CDR3: CASREGGQGNSPLHF
V: TRBV6-1
J: TRBJ1-6

CDR3: CATLAPKGNTGELFF
V: TRBV24-1
J: TRBJ2-2

CDR3: CATSDRTREETQYF
V: TRBV24-1
J: TRBJ2-5

CDR3: CATSDPGRNEKLFF
V: TRBV24-1
J: TRBJ1-4

CDR3: CASTKAGDRNSPLHF
V: TRBV10-2
J: TRBJ1-6

CDR3: CASSLRLSNQPQHF
V: TRBV12-3/TRBV12-4
J: TRBJ1-5